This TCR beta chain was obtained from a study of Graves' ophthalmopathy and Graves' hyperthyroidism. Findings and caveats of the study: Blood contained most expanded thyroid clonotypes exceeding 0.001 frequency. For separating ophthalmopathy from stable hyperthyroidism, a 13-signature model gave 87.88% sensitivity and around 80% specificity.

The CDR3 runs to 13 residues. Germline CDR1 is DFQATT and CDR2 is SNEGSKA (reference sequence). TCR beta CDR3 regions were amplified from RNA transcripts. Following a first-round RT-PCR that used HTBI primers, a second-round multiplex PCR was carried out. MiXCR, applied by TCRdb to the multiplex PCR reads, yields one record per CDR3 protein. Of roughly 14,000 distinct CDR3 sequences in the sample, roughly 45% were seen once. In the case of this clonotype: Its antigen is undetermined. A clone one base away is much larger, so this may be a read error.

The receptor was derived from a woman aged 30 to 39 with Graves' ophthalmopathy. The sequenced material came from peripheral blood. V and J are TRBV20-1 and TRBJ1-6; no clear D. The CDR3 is CNAELHPNSPLHF. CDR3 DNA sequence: TGCAATGCTGAGCTACACCCGAATTCACCCCTCCACTTT.